The T cell receptor (beta chain) described here comes from a study of T cell changes during pregnancy in multiple sclerosis. Sequencing was performed with immunoSEQ multiplex PCR; in TCRdb, only in-frame clones are kept and a portion is missing. The data hold fewer than 90,000 clones, with 85% to 95% observed a single time. This CDR3 has 14 residues. Germline V gene data show CDR1 as MNHEY and CDR2 as SMNVEV (reference sequence). V dropped 5 bases and J dropped 8; count of bases not matched to a gene: 8. The origin of this receptor is a female donor in good health, enrolled as a control in a pregnancy study. The chain combines TRBV27 with TRBJ2-1; 8 bases map to TRBD2. Sequences were derived from peripheral blood, sampled after pregnancy. CDR3 bases: TGTGCCAGCAGTCGCAGCGGGAGTACGGATGAGCAGTTCTTC. Residues: CASSRSGSTDEQFF.